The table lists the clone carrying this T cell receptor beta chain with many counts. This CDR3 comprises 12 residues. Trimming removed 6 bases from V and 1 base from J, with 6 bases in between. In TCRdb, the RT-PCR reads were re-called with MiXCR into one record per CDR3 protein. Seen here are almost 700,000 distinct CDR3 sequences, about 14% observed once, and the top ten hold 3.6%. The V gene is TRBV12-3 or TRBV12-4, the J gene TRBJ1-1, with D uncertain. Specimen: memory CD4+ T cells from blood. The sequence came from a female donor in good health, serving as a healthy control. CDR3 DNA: TGTGCCAGCAGGGGAACGAACACTGAAGCTTTCTTT. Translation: CASRGTNTEAFF.